The rows below give T cell receptor beta chains drawn from one sample of a study of molecular identifiers for immune sequencing clone quantification. One entry per CDR3 protein results from TCRdb running MiXCR on the PCR reads. The table lists around 470,000 distinct CDR3 sequences, around 21% of them singletons. Sequencing was carried out using naive CD8+ T cells from blood, with Jurkat cell RNA spiked in. The receptors were gathered from a human donor in good health. Some libraries in this study had Jurkat cell RNA spiked in. CDR3s include the opening cysteine and the closing phenylalanine or tryptophan. Fields, in order: J gene, V gene, D gene, CDR3 protein. D genes are given only for firm matches.

J gene: TRBJ2-1; V gene: TRBV18; D gene: TRBD2; CDR3 protein: CASSPKSGGDEQFF
J gene: TRBJ1-1; V gene: TRBV10-2; D gene: .; CDR3 protein: CASSEYRYTEAFF
J gene: TRBJ2-7; V gene: TRBV7-2; D gene: TRBD1; CDR3 protein: CASSPSSDREASEQYF
J gene: TRBJ2-3; V gene: TRBV9; D gene: TRBD1; CDR3 protein: CASSGAGTGITDTQYF
J gene: TRBJ1-4; V gene: TRBV15; D gene: .; CDR3 protein: CATSRDHLGSTNEKLFF
J gene: TRBJ2-3; V gene: TRBV14; D gene: TRBD2; CDR3 protein: CASSQGIAGTFTDTQYF
J gene: TRBJ2-3; V gene: TRBV11-1; D gene: .; CDR3 protein: CASSLGGARTDTQYF
J gene: TRBJ1-4; V gene: TRBV4-3; D gene: .; CDR3 protein: CASSQHGPPTNEKLFF
J gene: TRBJ2-7; V gene: TRBV19; D gene: .; CDR3 protein: CASSTGTPDLLF
J gene: TRBJ2-6; V gene: TRBV11-1; D gene: TRBD1; CDR3 protein: CASSLGTGLSGANVLTF
J gene: TRBJ2-1; V gene: TRBV3-1; D gene: .; CDR3 protein: CTSSQSGNYNEQFF
J gene: TRBJ2-6; V gene: TRBV7-6; D gene: .; CDR3 protein: CASSNGANVLTF
J gene: TRBJ1-4; V gene: TRBV6-2/TRBV6-3; D gene: .; CDR3 protein: CASNTPNHLRATNEKLFF
J gene: TRBJ2-1; V gene: TRBV29-1; D gene: TRBD2; CDR3 protein: CSVEYPSGMGNEQFF
J gene: TRBJ1-2; V gene: TRBV4-1; D gene: TRBD1; CDR3 protein: CASSLGQGSSYGYTF
J gene: TRBJ1-4; V gene: TRBV30; D gene: .; CDR3 protein: CAWSVADEKLFF
J gene: TRBJ1-2; V gene: TRBV7-9; D gene: .; CDR3 protein: CASSPKDRYISYGYTF
J gene: TRBJ2-1; V gene: TRBV19; D gene: TRBD2; CDR3 protein: CASSISGRGGDEQFF
J gene: TRBJ2-3; V gene: TRBV5-1; D gene: TRBD2; CDR3 protein: CASSPGTSSHTDTQYF
J gene: TRBJ1-2; V gene: TRBV5-1; D gene: .; CDR3 protein: CASTNHLDYGYTF
J gene: TRBJ1-4; V gene: TRBV10-2; D gene: TRBD1; CDR3 protein: CATRQGANEKLFF
J gene: TRBJ1-1; V gene: TRBV9; D gene: .; CDR3 protein: CASSVDVGNTEAFF
J gene: TRBJ2-5; V gene: TRBV6-5; D gene: TRBD1; CDR3 protein: CASSYRQGSIQETQYF
J gene: TRBJ1-1; V gene: TRBV12-3/TRBV12-4; D gene: .; CDR3 protein: CASSLDPRTEMNTEAFF
J gene: TRBJ1-1; V gene: TRBV20-1; D gene: .; CDR3 protein: CSAREYQGTEAFF
J gene: TRBJ1-1; V gene: TRBV28; D gene: .; CDR3 protein: CASRTGGGRGIPEAFF
J gene: TRBJ2-7; V gene: TRBV20-1; D gene: .; CDR3 protein: CSGSSGSYEQYF
J gene: TRBJ2-4; V gene: TRBV4-3; D gene: TRBD1; CDR3 protein: CASSQRTGTVGDIQYF
J gene: TRBJ1-1; V gene: TRBV5-5; D gene: .; CDR3 protein: CASSLGAVITEALF
J gene: TRBJ1-2; V gene: TRBV7-9; D gene: .; CDR3 protein: CASSLFTPAYGYTF
J gene: TRBJ2-3; V gene: TRBV4-2; D gene: TRBD2; CDR3 protein: CASSRTGTSGISGDTQYF
J gene: TRBJ1-6; V gene: TRBV7-2; D gene: .; CDR3 protein: CASSFTVSGPLHF
J gene: TRBJ2-7; V gene: TRBV29-1; D gene: .; CDR3 protein: CSVGGSQSHSYEQYF
J gene: TRBJ1-6; V gene: TRBV2; D gene: .; CDR3 protein: CASRGSSSYNSPLHF
J gene: TRBJ2-5; V gene: TRBV5-1; D gene: .; CDR3 protein: CASSQSGAVQETQYF
J gene: TRBJ2-3; V gene: TRBV30; D gene: .; CDR3 protein: CAWSAAGPTDTQYF
J gene: TRBJ2-7; V gene: TRBV12-3/TRBV12-4; D gene: .; CDR3 protein: CASSFFSSTTYEQYF
J gene: TRBJ1-3; V gene: TRBV7-9; D gene: .; CDR3 protein: CASSHRGGTLGNTIYF
J gene: TRBJ2-1; V gene: TRBV13; D gene: .; CDR3 protein: CASSLKGGPDYNEQFF
J gene: TRBJ1-3; V gene: TRBV12-3/TRBV12-4; D gene: .; CDR3 protein: CASSLRTANTIYF
J gene: TRBJ2-3; V gene: TRBV9; D gene: .; CDR3 protein: CASSEGGEVGGGTQYF
J gene: TRBJ2-7; V gene: TRBV7-2; D gene: .; CDR3 protein: CASRDPWAYEQYF
J gene: TRBJ2-7; V gene: TRBV19; D gene: .; CDR3 protein: CASNGGSPSYEQYF
J gene: TRBJ2-7; V gene: TRBV5-3; D gene: .; CDR3 protein: CASSLKGYSYEQYF
J gene: TRBJ2-7; V gene: TRBV19; D gene: .; CDR3 protein: CASSIAAGGSYEQYF
J gene: TRBJ2-5; V gene: TRBV20-1; D gene: .; CDR3 protein: CSARDTTIQETQYF
J gene: TRBJ2-1; V gene: TRBV29-1; D gene: TRBD2; CDR3 protein: CSSDGLEPYNEQFF
J gene: TRBJ2-3; V gene: TRBV29-1; D gene: TRBD2; CDR3 protein: CSVQLAKIGTDTQYF
J gene: TRBJ1-1; V gene: TRBV10-3; D gene: TRBD1; CDR3 protein: CAITETGGNTEAFF
J gene: TRBJ2-3; V gene: TRBV1; D gene: .; CDR3 protein: CTSSQGGRFFQDTQYF
J gene: TRBJ2-3; V gene: TRBV9; D gene: .; CDR3 protein: CASSVGYGGTDTQYF
J gene: TRBJ2-5; V gene: TRBV7-9; D gene: .; CDR3 protein: CASTPALGPQETQYF
J gene: TRBJ2-2; V gene: TRBV29-1; D gene: .; CDR3 protein: CSVLPNTGELFF
J gene: TRBJ1-1; V gene: TRBV20-1; D gene: .; CDR3 protein: CSARNGEDTEAFF
J gene: TRBJ2-6; V gene: TRBV12-3/TRBV12-4; D gene: .; CDR3 protein: CASSLYRAGSSGANVLTF
J gene: TRBJ2-7; V gene: TRBV27; D gene: .; CDR3 protein: CASSHSGYSYEQYF
J gene: TRBJ2-5; V gene: TRBV3-1; D gene: .; CDR3 protein: CASSQDSGALDQETQYF
J gene: TRBJ1-1; V gene: TRBV7-2; D gene: .; CDR3 protein: CASSLLTGGTEAFF
J gene: TRBJ2-3; V gene: TRBV28; D gene: TRBD1; CDR3 protein: CASSSGTGGLDTQYF